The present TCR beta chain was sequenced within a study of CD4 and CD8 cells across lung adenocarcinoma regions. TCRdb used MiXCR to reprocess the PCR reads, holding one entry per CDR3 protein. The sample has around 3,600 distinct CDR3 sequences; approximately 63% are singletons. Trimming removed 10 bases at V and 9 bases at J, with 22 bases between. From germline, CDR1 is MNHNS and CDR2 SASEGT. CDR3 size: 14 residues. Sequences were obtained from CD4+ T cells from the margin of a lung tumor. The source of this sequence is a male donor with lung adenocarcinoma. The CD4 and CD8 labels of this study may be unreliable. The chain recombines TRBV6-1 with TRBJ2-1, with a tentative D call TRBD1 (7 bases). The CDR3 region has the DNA TGTGCCACCCGGCGGAGGGGGCAAGGGAGTGAGCAGTTCTTC. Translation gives CATRRRGQGSEQFF.